These 10 T cell receptor beta chains were sequenced from one sample in a study of control samples from healthy donors and cancer patients. The protocol was immunoSEQ multiplex PCR, while the TCRdb copy is restricted to in-frame clones and leaves out a portion. The sample lists more than 95,000 clones; about 90% were seen once. The material sequenced was blood. These TCRs come from a man aged 18 to 29 in good health.

The chain employs TRBV18 and TRBJ2-1; the D gene could be TRBD1 or TRBD2 (5 bases each). CDR1 is KGHSH and CDR2 is LQKENI in the germline V gene. V was pared by 2 bases and J by 12 bases, with 11 bases between. The length of the CDR3 is 12 residues. As DNA, the CDR3 is TGTGCCAGCTCACCAACTGACGGGGCGCAGTTCTTC. This translates into CASSPTDGAQFF.

The J gene is TRBJ2-7, the V gene TRBV9; 7 nucleotides align to TRBD1. Per germline, CDR1 SGDLS and CDR2 YYNGEE. V trimming: 3 bases; J trimming: 5 bases; junction bases outside the gene matches: 14. This CDR3 comprises 16 residues. CDR3 DNA: TGTGCCAGCAGCGCTTCCTACAGGGGTGGATCAAACGAGCAGTACTTC. Residues: CASSASYRGGSNEQYF.

V gene TRBV19 combines with J gene TRBJ2-1, with D tentatively TRBD2 (5 bases). Germline loops: CDR1 LNHDA, CDR2 SQIVND (reference sequence). V lost 9 bases, J lost 6 bases, and 21 bases lay in between. The CDR3 is 15 residues long. The CDR3 coding sequence is TGTGCCAGCCGTTTTACCGGGGTAAGGATCAATGAGCAGTTCTTC. Protein sequence: CASRFTGVRINEQFF.

The rearrangement links TRBV5-4 to TRBJ2-2; 10 nucleotides agree with TRBD2. After removal of 0 bases from V and 7 bases from J, the junction contained 3 bases not matched to a gene. The CDR3 extends over 15 amino acids. CDR1 is SGHNT, CDR2 YYREEE, per germline (reference sequence). The CDR3 DNA sequence: TGTGCCAGCAGCTTGGGGCTAGCGGGAGTCGGGGAGCTGTTTTTT. Translating gives CASSLGLAGVGELFF.

This clone was detected a few times. This chain connects TRBV6-5 to TRBJ1-1; the D gene is possibly TRBD1 (5 bases). The ends were cut back, 2 bases at V and 4 bases at J, with 11 bases in the middle. The CDR3 is made up of 14 amino acids. Germline CDR1 MNHEY, CDR2 SVGAGI. The CDR3, as DNA: TGTGCCAGCAGTTACCAGGGAGGAAGCACTGAAGCTTTCTTT. This encodes CASSYQGGSTEAFF.

This clone was recorded once. The chain recombines TRBV24-1 with TRBJ1-2; D gene uncertain. The CDR3 is 13 residues long. V lost 0 bases and J lost 7, with 8 bases in between. In germline, CDR1 is KGHDR, CDR2 SFDVKD. This CDR3 reads CATSDLGRPGYTF. The CDR3 region has the DNA TGTGCCACCAGTGATTTGGGACGCCCTGGCTACACCTTC.

V and J are TRBV4-1 and TRBJ2-7, with D uncertain. The length of the CDR3 is 16 residues. Germline CDR1 is MGHRA and CDR2 is YSYEKL. V lost 0 bases and J lost 3, with 15 bases in between. The CDR3 region is CASSQDQAEPIYEQYF. The CDR3 DNA reads TGCGCCAGCAGCCAAGATCAGGCCGAACCCATCTACGAGCAGTACTTC.

The V call is TRBV5-8, the J call TRBJ2-1; 7 bases map to TRBD1. The CDR3 has 14 amino acids. Germline lookup yields CDR1 SGHTS and CDR2 YDEGEE. The ends lost 4 bases at V and 5 bases at J; junction bases unmatched: 6. The CDR3: CASSGRDSNNEQFF. The CDR3 bases are TGTGCCAGCAGCGGACGGGACAGCAACAATGAGCAGTTCTTC.

This clone came up once. The genes are TRBV5-6 and TRBJ1-1, with a weak D call TRBD1 (5 bases). Germline CDR1 is SGHDT and CDR2 is YYEEEE. V gave up 4 bases and J gave up 13 bases, with 17 bases separating them. The CDR3 runs 12 residues. This CDR3 reads CASSLGGSLLFF. CDR3 DNA: TGTGCCAGCAGCCTTGGGGGATCCCTCCTTTTCTTT.

This clone turned up a few times. The rearrangement uses TRBV7-8 and TRBJ2-1; D may be TRBD1 (6 bases). Trimming pared 2 bases from V and 3 bases from J, leaving 17 bases between. The CDR3 runs to 17 residues. CDR1 is SGHVS, CDR2 FQNEAQ, per germline. The CDR3 DNA reads as TGTGCCAGCAGCTTAAGAATCGGACAGAATATCTACAATGAGCAGTTCTTC. The encoded protein is CASSLRIGQNIYNEQFF.